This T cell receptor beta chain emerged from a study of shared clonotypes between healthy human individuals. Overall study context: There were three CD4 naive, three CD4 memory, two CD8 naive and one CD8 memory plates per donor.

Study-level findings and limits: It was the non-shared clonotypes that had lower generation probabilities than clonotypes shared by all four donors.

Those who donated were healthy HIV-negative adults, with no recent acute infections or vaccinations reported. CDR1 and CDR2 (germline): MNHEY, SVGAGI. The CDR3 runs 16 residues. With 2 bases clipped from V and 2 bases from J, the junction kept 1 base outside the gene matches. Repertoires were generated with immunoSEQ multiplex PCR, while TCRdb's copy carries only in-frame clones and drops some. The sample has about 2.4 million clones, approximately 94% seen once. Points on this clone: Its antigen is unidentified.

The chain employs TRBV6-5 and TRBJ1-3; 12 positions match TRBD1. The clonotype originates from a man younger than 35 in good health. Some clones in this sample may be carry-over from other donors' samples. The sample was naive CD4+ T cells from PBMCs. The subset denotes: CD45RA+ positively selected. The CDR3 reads CASSYGTGGPGNTIYF. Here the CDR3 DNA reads TGTGCCAGCAGTTACGGGACAGGGGGCCCTGGAAACACCATATATTTT.